The clone carrying this T cell receptor (beta chain) was counted only a few times. Its antigen is still unknown. These data originate in a study of cytomegalovirus exposure and HLA in healthy donors. Study-wide background: Genetic ancestry analysis placed around four fifths of the roughly 400 donors that were genotyped in the Caucasian-associated cluster.

The CDR3 loop spans 13 amino acids. V was pared by 2 bases and J by 6 bases, with 13 bases between. From germline, CDR1 is GTSNPN and CDR2 SVGIG (reference sequence). Findings and caveats of the study: Associated with cytomegalovirus, according to the listing, were around 160 TCR beta chains. A later examination showed that TCR association rates differed by HLA locus, with DRB1 most and HLA-C fewest. Most sequenced TCRs were rare (though some public TCRs occurred in many donors).

The PCR had 60 Vbeta and 13 Jbeta primers. Clones were sequenced by immunoSEQ multiplex PCR, and TCRdb holds only the in-frame ones, with some missing. The table includes about 140,000 clones, around 68% detected once. Sequencing was done on a sample of PBMCs. The gene calls are TRBV30 and TRBJ2-5, with D possibly being TRBD2 (5 bases). The TCR originated in a man aged 25-45 years in good health and CMV-seropositive. This chain's CDR3 is CAWSKGARQTQYF. In DNA form, the CDR3 reads TGTGCCTGGAGTAAGGGAGCTCGGCAGACCCAGTACTTC.